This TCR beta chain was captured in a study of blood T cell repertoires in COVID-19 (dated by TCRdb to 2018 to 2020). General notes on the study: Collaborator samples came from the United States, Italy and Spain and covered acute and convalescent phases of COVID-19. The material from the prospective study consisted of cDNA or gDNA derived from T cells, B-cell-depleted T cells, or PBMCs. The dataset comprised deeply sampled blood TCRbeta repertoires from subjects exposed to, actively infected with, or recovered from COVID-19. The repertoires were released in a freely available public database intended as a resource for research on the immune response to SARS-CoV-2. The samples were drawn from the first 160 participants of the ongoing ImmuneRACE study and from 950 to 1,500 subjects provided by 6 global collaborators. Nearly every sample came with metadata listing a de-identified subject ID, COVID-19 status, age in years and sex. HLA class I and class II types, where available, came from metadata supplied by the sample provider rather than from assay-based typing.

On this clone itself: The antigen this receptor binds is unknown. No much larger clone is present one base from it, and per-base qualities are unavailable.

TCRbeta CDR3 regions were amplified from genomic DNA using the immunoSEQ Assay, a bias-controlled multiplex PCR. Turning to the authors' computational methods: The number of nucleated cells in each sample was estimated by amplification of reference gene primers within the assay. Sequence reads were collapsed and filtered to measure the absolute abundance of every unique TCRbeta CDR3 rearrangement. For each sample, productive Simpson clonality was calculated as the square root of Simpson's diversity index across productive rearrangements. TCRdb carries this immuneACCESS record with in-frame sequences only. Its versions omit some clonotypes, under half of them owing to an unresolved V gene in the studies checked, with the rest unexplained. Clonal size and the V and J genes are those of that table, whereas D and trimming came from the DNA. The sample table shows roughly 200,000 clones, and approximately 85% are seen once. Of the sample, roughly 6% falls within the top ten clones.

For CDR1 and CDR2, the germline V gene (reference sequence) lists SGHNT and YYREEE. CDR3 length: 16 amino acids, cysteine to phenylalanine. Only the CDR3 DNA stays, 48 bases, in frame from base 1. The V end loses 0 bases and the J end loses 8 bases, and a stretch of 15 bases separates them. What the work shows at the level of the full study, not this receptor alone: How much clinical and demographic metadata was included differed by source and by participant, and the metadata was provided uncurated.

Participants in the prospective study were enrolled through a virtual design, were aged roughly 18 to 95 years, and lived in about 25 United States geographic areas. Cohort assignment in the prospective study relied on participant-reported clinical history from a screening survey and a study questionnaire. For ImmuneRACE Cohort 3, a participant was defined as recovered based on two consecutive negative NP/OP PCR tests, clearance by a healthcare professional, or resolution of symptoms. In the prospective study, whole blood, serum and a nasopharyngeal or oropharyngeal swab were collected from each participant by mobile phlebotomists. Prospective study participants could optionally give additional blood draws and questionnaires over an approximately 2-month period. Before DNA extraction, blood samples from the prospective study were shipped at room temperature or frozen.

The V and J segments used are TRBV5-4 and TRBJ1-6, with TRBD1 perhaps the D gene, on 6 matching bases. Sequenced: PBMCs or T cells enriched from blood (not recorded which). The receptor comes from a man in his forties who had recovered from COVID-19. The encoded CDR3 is CASSLAGGQGHSPLHF. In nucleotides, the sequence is TGTGCCAGCAGCTTGGCCGGGGGGCAGGGGCATTCACCCCTCCACTTT.